This is a list of T cell receptor beta chains from one sample in a study of cytomegalovirus exposure and HLA in healthy donors. The data were produced by immunoSEQ multiplex PCR, yet TCRdb's version contains in-frame clones alone and is incomplete. Of around 63,000 clones in the sample, over 70% were seen once. Material: PBMCs. These receptors were taken from a man aged 55 to 70 in good health and CMV-seropositive. Both conserved end residues are part of each CDR3. A D gene is named only where the DNA matches it firmly. Not every row has a clone size; where given, it reads once, few, many or a size class.

J gene: TRBJ1-2; D gene: NA; V gene: TRBV28; clone size: NA; CDR3 DNA: TGTGCCAGCAGTTCAGGCAGGGGCAAGGGCTACACCTTC; CDR3 protein: CASSSGRGKGYTF
J gene: TRBJ2-7; D gene: TRBD1; V gene: TRBV19; clone size: NA; CDR3 DNA: TGTGCCAGTAGTATCGGGACAGGGAAGCAGTACTTC; CDR3 protein: CASSIGTGKQYF
J gene: TRBJ1-3; D gene: TRBD1; V gene: TRBV2; clone size: few; CDR3 DNA: TGTGCCAGCAGCAAGGACAGGGCCGCTGGAAACACCATATATTTT; CDR3 protein: CASSKDRAAGNTIYF
J gene: TRBJ2-1; D gene: NA; V gene: TRBV14; clone size: NA; CDR3 DNA: TGTGCCAGCAGCCAAGTCTCGGGGGAGTACAATGAGCAGTTCTTC; CDR3 protein: CASSQVSGEYNEQFF
J gene: TRBJ2-3; D gene: NA; V gene: TRBV7-9; clone size: NA; CDR3 DNA: TGTGCCAGCACCGGGGGTTTGGAGGATACGCAGTATTTT; CDR3 protein: CASTGGLEDTQYF
J gene: TRBJ2-2; D gene: NA; V gene: TRBV2; clone size: NA; CDR3 DNA: TGTGCCAGCACGGGAACGCGGACCGGGGAGCTGTTTTTT; CDR3 protein: CASTGTRTGELFF
J gene: TRBJ2-3; D gene: TRBD1; V gene: TRBV7-9; clone size: NA; CDR3 DNA: TGTGCCAGCGGCCCCGGACAGGGTGCAGATACGCAGTATTTT; CDR3 protein: CASGPGQGADTQYF
J gene: TRBJ2-2; D gene: TRBD2; V gene: TRBV19; clone size: once; CDR3 DNA: TGTGCCAGTAGTATTGCGGCGGGGGACCTCACTGGGGAGCTGTTTTTT; CDR3 protein: CASSIAAGDLTGELFF
J gene: TRBJ1-1; D gene: NA; V gene: TRBV7-9; clone size: NA; CDR3 DNA: TGTGCCAGCCACTTATCGCGGACAAGGAGCACTGAAGCTTTCTTT; CDR3 protein: CASHLSRTRSTEAFF
J gene: TRBJ2-7; D gene: NA; V gene: TRBV11-3; clone size: NA; CDR3 DNA: TGTGCCAGCAGCTTAGATCAGCGGGCCGCCTACGAGCAGTACTTC; CDR3 protein: CASSLDQRAAYEQYF
J gene: TRBJ1-1; D gene: NA; V gene: TRBV6-1; clone size: NA; CDR3 DNA: TGTGCCAGCAGTGGACAGGAGCTTCTCATGAACACTGAAGCTTTCTTT; CDR3 protein: CASSGQELLMNTEAFF
J gene: TRBJ2-1; D gene: TRBD1; V gene: TRBV7-9; clone size: NA; CDR3 DNA: TGTGCCAGCAGCGACAGGGAGAGCGAGCAGTTCTTC; CDR3 protein: CASSDRESEQFF
J gene: TRBJ2-5; D gene: NA; V gene: TRBV9; clone size: NA; CDR3 DNA: TGTGCCAGCAGCGTTAACTTAGCGGAAGAGACCCAGTACTTC; CDR3 protein: CASSVNLAEETQYF
J gene: TRBJ2-7; D gene: TRBD2; V gene: TRBV5-6; clone size: NA; CDR3 DNA: TGTGCCAGCAGCTTGGTACTAGCGGATTACGAGCAGTACTTC; CDR3 protein: CASSLVLADYEQYF
J gene: TRBJ2-7; D gene: NA; V gene: TRBV5-1; clone size: NA; CDR3 DNA: TGCGCCAGCAGCTCGGGACACAGGGACACTACCTACGAGCAGTACTTC; CDR3 protein: CASSSGHRDTTYEQYF
J gene: TRBJ1-2; D gene: NA; V gene: TRBV5-5; clone size: NA; CDR3 DNA: TGTGCCAGCAGCTTGTCCCAGGGCAACTATGGCTACACCTTC; CDR3 protein: CASSLSQGNYGYTF
J gene: TRBJ1-6; D gene: NA; V gene: TRBV5-1; clone size: NA; CDR3 DNA: TGCGCCAGCAGCTCCCGGGACAACCTTAATTCACCCCTCCACTTT; CDR3 protein: CASSSRDNLNSPLHF
J gene: TRBJ2-6; D gene: NA; V gene: TRBV5-1; clone size: NA; CDR3 DNA: TGCGCCAGCAGCTTGAGTTCCACGGGGACTGGGGCCAACGTCCTGACTTTC; CDR3 protein: CASSLSSTGTGANVLTF
J gene: TRBJ1-2; D gene: NA; V gene: TRBV29-1; clone size: NA; CDR3 DNA: TGCAGCGTTGGCTCGACAGGCGGCTACACCTTC; CDR3 protein: CSVGSTGGYTF
J gene: TRBJ2-3; D gene: NA; V gene: TRBV2; clone size: NA; CDR3 DNA: TGTGCCAGCAGTCAACCCCGGGACAAGAGCACAGATACGCAGTATTTT; CDR3 protein: CASSQPRDKSTDTQYF
J gene: TRBJ2-5; D gene: TRBD1; V gene: TRBV7-9; clone size: NA; CDR3 DNA: TGTGCCAGCAGCCCCCCGGGACAGGGTCTATTAGGGACCCAGTACTTC; CDR3 protein: CASSPPGQGLLGTQYF
J gene: TRBJ1-4; D gene: NA; V gene: TRBV4-1; clone size: NA; CDR3 DNA: TGCGCCAGCAGCCAAAGGGGAACGGAGCCTAATGAAAAACTGTTTTTT; CDR3 protein: CASSQRGTEPNEKLFF
J gene: TRBJ2-1; D gene: NA; V gene: TRBV6-1; clone size: once; CDR3 DNA: TGTGCCAGCAGGGTCGGGGGGCGGGACTACAATGAGCAGTTCTTC; CDR3 protein: CASRVGGRDYNEQFF
J gene: TRBJ2-2; D gene: TRBD2; V gene: TRBV7-9; clone size: NA; CDR3 DNA: TGTGCCAGCAGTAATCGACTAGCGGGAGGGACCGGGGAGCTGTTTTTT; CDR3 protein: CASSNRLAGGTGELFF
J gene: TRBJ1-2; D gene: NA; V gene: TRBV5-6; clone size: once; CDR3 DNA: TGTGCCAGCAGCTTCGCAAACGTCAGGATTTATAACTATGGCTACACCTTC; CDR3 protein: CASSFANVRIYNYGYTF
J gene: TRBJ1-1; D gene: NA; V gene: TRBV7-9; clone size: NA; CDR3 DNA: TGTGCCAGCAGCCGATTTGGTACTGAGGCTTTCTTT; CDR3 protein: CASSRFGTEAFF
J gene: TRBJ1-6; D gene: TRBD1; V gene: TRBV7-9; clone size: NA; CDR3 DNA: TGTTCCAGCAGCGCCCGGGACAGGGGGCTGAATTCACCCCTCCACTTT; CDR3 protein: CSSSARDRGLNSPLHF
J gene: TRBJ1-6; D gene: NA; V gene: TRBV5-1; clone size: NA; CDR3 DNA: TGCGCCAGCAGCTTGGCCTTGGCGGGAAATTCACCCCTCCACTTT; CDR3 protein: CASSLALAGNSPLHF
J gene: TRBJ1-4; D gene: NA; V gene: TRBV6-6; clone size: NA; CDR3 DNA: TGTGGGGCTTCGAGATCTTCTAATGAAAAACTGTTTTTT; CDR3 protein: CGASRSSNEKLFF